Following are 10 T cell receptor beta chains from one sample sequenced in a study of blood T cell repertoires in COVID-19. The table came from immunoSEQ multiplex PCR; TCRdb's copy has only in-frame clones and leaves some out. The sample lists about 290,000 clones; 89% were seen once. Sample: PBMCs or T cells enriched from blood (not recorded which). The receptors come from a woman in her forties who had recovered from COVID-19.

V is TRBV18 and J is TRBJ1-3; TRBD1 agrees at 7 bases. V lost 6 bases and J lost 7; bases outside the gene matches: 9. This CDR3 has 14 amino acids. Germline assignment: CDR1 KGHSH and CDR2 LQKENI. In nucleotides, the CDR3 is TGTGCCAGCTCTCTACAGGGGTCGGGCAACACCATATATTTT. As protein: CASSLQGSGNTIYF.

The rearrangement joins TRBV18 to TRBJ2-5; 7 bases map to TRBD1. Germline V gene sequence: CDR1 KGHSH, CDR2 LQKENI. This CDR3 has 14 residues. After removal of 6 bases from V and 5 bases from J, the junction contained 9 bases not matched to a gene. CDR3 sequence reads: CASSRAGTEETQYF. The CDR3, as DNA: TGTGCCAGCTCCCGAGCCGGGACAGAGGAGACCCAGTACTTC.

V usage is TRBV6-1 and J usage is TRBJ1-4; perhaps TRBD1 as D (6 bases). CDR1 and CDR2 from the germline V gene are MNHNS and SASEGT. The CDR3 totals 15 residues. Trimming removed 2 bases at V and 4 bases at J, with 11 bases between. CDR3 protein: CASSETGSFNEKLFF. The CDR3, as DNA: TGTGCCAGCAGTGAAACAGGGTCCTTTAATGAAAAACTGTTTTTT.

V gene TRBV28 combines with J gene TRBJ1-2, with TRBD1 identical over 8 bases. V lost 6 bases, J lost 7 bases, and 4 bases stayed unmatched. This CDR3 has 12 amino acids. Germline lookup yields CDR1 MDHEN and CDR2 SYDVKM. CDR3 amino acids: CASRTGGGGYTF. CDR3 in DNA: TGTGCCAGCAGAACAGGGGGAGGTGGCTACACCTTC.

The V gene is TRBV29-1, the J gene TRBJ2-1, with 11 bases aligning to TRBD2. V shed 0 bases, J shed 12 bases, and the junction held 13 bases outside the gene matches. Germline V CDR1 and CDR2: SQVTM, ANQGSEA. The CDR3 is 16 residues long. CDR3 DNA: TGCAGCGTTGAAGATGGTGGACTAGCGGGCCGTGTAGGGCAGTTCTTC. Translating gives CSVEDGGLAGRVGQFF.

The rearrangement uses TRBV2 and TRBJ2-3; D not certain. The CDR3 covers 13 residues. Between the trimmed V and J ends, which lost 6 bases and 4 bases, there was a span of 11 bases. Looked up from germline, CDR1 is SNHLY and CDR2 is FYNNEI. As DNA, the CDR3 is TGTGCCAGCAGGGCCCCCAGGCCAGATACGCAGTATTTT. Translated: CASRAPRPDTQYF.

The chain employs TRBV7-9 and TRBJ2-3; D is undetermined. Germline CDR1 and CDR2: SEHNR and FQNEAQ (reference sequence). CDR3 length: 13 residues. With 4 bases removed from V and 2 bases from J, the gap between germline ends came to 7 bases. CDR3 DNA: TGTGCCAGCAGCTCAGGATTCACAGATACGCAGTATTTT. Translated: CASSSGFTDTQYF.

The gene calls are TRBV18 and TRBJ1-1; tentatively, D is TRBD1 (6 bases). Germline CDR1 KGHSH, CDR2 LQKENI. V lost 4 bases to trimming and J lost 1 base, with 10 bases between them. The CDR3 runs to 14 residues. CDR3 in amino acids: CASSRDNPNTEAFF. In DNA, the CDR3 is TGTGCCAGCTCACGGGACAACCCGAACACTGAAGCTTTCTTT.

The chain joins TRBV5-4 to TRBJ2-7; possibly TRBD1 for D (6 bases). The CDR3 covers 16 residues. The V end lost 1 base, the J end lost 4 bases, and 18 bases lay between the germline ends. The V gene's germline CDR1 is SGHNT and CDR2 YYREEE (reference sequence). Here the CDR3 reads CASSLSSGRGYYEQYF. DNA of the CDR3: TGTGCCAGCAGCTTGTCGTCGGGCAGGGGTTATTACGAGCAGTACTTC.

The rearrangement joins TRBV30 to TRBJ1-1; maybe TRBD1 (5 bases). Germline V CDR1 and CDR2: GTSNPN, SVGIG (reference sequence). Trimming took off 0 bases at V and 4 bases at J, with 12 bases between the two ends. This CDR3 spans 14 amino acids. CDR3 protein: CAWSVGGRGTEAFF. The CDR3 nucleotides are TGTGCCTGGAGTGTCGGGGGTCGGGGCACTGAAGCTTTCTTT.